This paragraph reports one T cell receptor (beta chain). The protocol was immunoSEQ multiplex PCR, while the TCRdb copy is restricted to in-frame clones and leaves out a portion. The sample contains tens of thousands of clones, around 91% of which appear only once. The data are from a study of blood T cell repertoires in COVID-19. On the study more broadly: Acute-phase and convalescent COVID-19 samples originated in the United States, Italy and Spain. In each case, the material was cDNA or gDNA derived from T cells, B-cell-depleted T cells, or PBMCs.

Sequencing was done on a sample of peripheral blood. This sequence originates from a middle-aged man with acute or convalescent COVID-19.

In DNA, the CDR3 is TGTGCCAGCAGCCGGACAGGGGGCATAAGGGGCTACACCTTC. Translating gives CASSRTGGIRGYTF. The rearrangement links TRBV14 to TRBJ1-2; TRBD1 matches at 11 bases. Germline V gene sequence: CDR1 SGHDN, CDR2 FVKESK. J gave up 8 bases and V 4 bases, and 6 bases lay outside the gene matches. The CDR3 is made up of 14 amino acids.